This T cell receptor (beta chain) came from a study of memory CD4+ T cells and cytomegalovirus serostatus. Study details: Of the healthy Belgian adults, several were CMV seropositive and more than 20 seronegative.

Only in-frame clones appear in the TCRdb table, and some are missing; sequencing was by immunoSEQ multiplex PCR. The sample lists approximately 63,000 clones; roughly 80% were seen once. Single viable CD3+CD4+CD8-CD45RO+ cells were sorted as the memory CD4+ T cells. V was clipped by 6 bases and J by 3 bases; unmatched bases: 9. Germline CDR1 is LNHDA and CDR2 is SQIVND (reference sequence). CDR3 length equals 15 residues. The receptor's source is an adult in good health and CMV-seronegative. Some clones in this sample may be carry-over from other donors' samples. The chain uses TRBV19 and TRBJ2-7, with 9 positions matching TRBD1. Sequencing was done on a sample of memory CD4+ T cells from blood. The CDR3 sequence is CASSHTGQGGYEQYF. The CDR3 DNA is TGTGCCAGTAGCCATACGGGACAGGGAGGCTACGAGCAGTACTTC.